Following are 12 T cell receptor beta chains from one sample sequenced in a study of blood T cells in healthy people across ages. Using a J-beta primer mix together with a sample-barcoded 5' primer, a second PCR was run for roughly 7 to 11 cycles. One entry per CDR3 protein, called by TCRdb with MiXCR from the 5' RACE reads. The top ten clones hold over 10% of a sample with about 1.1 million distinct CDR3 sequences, roughly two fifths of them seen once. What was sequenced was blood. These receptors were obtained from a man aged 18 to 30 in good health.

This clonotype was seen ten or more times. The CDR3 loop is CASSLNGGPYNEQFF. CDR3 DNA sequence: TGTGCCAGCAGTTTAAACGGGGGACCCTACAATGAGCAGTTCTTC. The J gene is TRBJ2-1, the V gene TRBV12-3 or TRBV12-4, with TRBD2 as a possible D gene (6 bases). The CDR3 extends over 15 amino acids. V lost 2 bases to trimming and J lost 2 bases, with 10 bases between them.

This clonotype was observed a handful of times. V usage is TRBV20-1 and J usage is TRBJ2-1, with D possibly matching TRBD1 (6 bases). V was pared by 2 bases and J by 2 bases, with 13 bases between. CDR3 size: 15 residues. Germline lookup yields CDR1 DFQATT and CDR2 SNEGSKA (reference sequence). CDR3 residues: CSARPRDTAYNEQFF. CDR3 coding DNA: TGCAGTGCTAGACCCCGGGACACAGCCTACAATGAGCAGTTCTTC.

This chain joins TRBV25-1 and TRBJ2-1; D is undetermined. Between the trimmed V and J ends, which lost 2 bases and 0 bases, there was a span of 8 bases. Germline-derived CDR1 and CDR2 are MGHDK and SYGVNS. The CDR3 loop spans 15 amino acids. In DNA, the CDR3 is TGTGCCAGCAGTGAAAGTCGGCTCTCCTACAATGAGCAGTTCTTC. This gives the protein CASSESRLSYNEQFF.

This clonotype has more than one count but fewer than ten. The rearrangement links TRBV7-2 to TRBJ2-5; 9 positions agree with TRBD1. The trim removed 1 base at V and 2 bases at J, leaving 2 bases unmatched. Germline assignment: CDR1 SGHTA and CDR2 FQGNSA. This CDR3 has 15 amino acids. The CDR3 nucleotides read TGTGCCAGCAGCTTAGGGGGACAGGGACAAGAGACCCAGTACTTC. Translating it yields CASSLGGQGQETQYF.

The chain recombines TRBV3-1 with TRBJ2-3, with 11 positions matching TRBD2. Germline CDR1 and CDR2: LGHDT and YNNKEL (reference sequence). This CDR3 contains 17 residues. V lost 0 bases to trimming and J lost 7 bases; unmatched junction nucleotides: 9. The CDR3 DNA reads TGTGCCAGCAGCCAAGATCCCAGGGCTAGCGGGGGGAATACGCAGTATTTT. Translating it yields CASSQDPRASGGNTQYF.

This clonotype was seen only a few times. This rearrangement joins TRBV9 to TRBJ2-1, with D possibly matching TRBD1 (6 bases). Trimming shortened V by 4 bases and J by 5 bases, and 13 bases separated the two germline ends. The CDR3 is 14 amino acids. From germline, CDR1 is SGDLS and CDR2 YYNGEE. CDR3 in amino acids: CASSLRDIDNEQFF. CDR3 coding DNA: TGTGCCAGCAGCCTACGGGACATCGACAATGAGCAGTTCTTC.

The genes are TRBV29-1 and TRBJ1-2; D might be TRBD1 (5 bases). There are 12 residues in the CDR3. Germline assignment: CDR1 SQVTM and CDR2 ANQGSEA. With 6 bases removed from V and 8 bases from J, the gap between germline ends came to 16 bases. CDR3 sequence reads: CSVPGTEGGYTF. DNA of the CDR3: TGCAGCGTCCCCGGGACGGAGGGGGGCTACACCTTC.

J is TRBJ1-4 and V is TRBV10-3, with a weak D call TRBD1 (6 bases). V was shortened by 4 bases and J by 8 bases, with 11 bases between the two germline ends. CDR1 is ENHRY and CDR2 is SYGVKD in the germline V gene. The CDR3 is made up of 13 amino acids. CDR3 sequence: CAISGGAGEKLFF. The CDR3 DNA reads TGTGCCATCAGTGGGGGGGCGGGAGAAAAACTGTTTTTT.

The chain has TRBV12-3 or TRBV12-4 and TRBJ1-5, with 7 positions matching TRBD1. J was trimmed by 8 bases and V by 5 bases; bases with no gene match: 6. This CDR3 region has 13 residues. CDR3 DNA sequence: TGTGCCAGCAGTACAGGGGTGCCCGAGCCCCAGCATTTT. It translates to CASSTGVPEPQHF.

V is TRBV12-3 or TRBV12-4 and J is TRBJ1-4; D not certain. The CDR3 contains 13 residues. V gave up 0 bases and J gave up 7 bases, with 6 bases separating them. CDR3: CASSLAFGEKLFF. Written as DNA, the CDR3 is TGTGCCAGCAGTTTAGCGTTTGGTGAAAAACTGTTTTTT.

On this clonotype: Relative to the germline gene, one junction end is altered; a read error may explain this. The V gene is TRBV4-3, the J gene TRBJ2-2; D possibly corresponds to TRBD2 (5 bases). CDR1 is LGHNA, CDR2 YSLEER, per germline. There are 17 residues in the CDR3. The CDR3 sequence: CASNQDPLFGDTGELFF. The CDR3 nucleotides read TGCGCCAGCAACCAAGATCCCCTATTCGGGGACACCGGGGAGCTGTTTTTT.

The chain is built from TRBV11-2 and TRBJ1-2, with D maybe TRBD1 (5 bases). CDR3 length equals 18 residues. V lost 5 bases to trimming and J lost 2 bases, with 24 bases between them. Germline-derived CDR1 and CDR2 are SGHAT and FQNNGV. CDR3 sequence: CASSPGRGLTVTNYGYTF. The CDR3 nucleotides are TGTGCCAGCAGCCCAGGTCGGGGGTTGACAGTAACAAACTATGGCTACACCTTC. Full variable domain (missing parts from reference TRBV11-2 and TRBJ1-2): EAGVAQSPRYKIIEKRQSVAFWCNPISGHATLYWYQQILGQGPKLLIQFQNNGVVDDSQLPKDRFSAERLKGVDSTLKIQPAKLEDSAVYLCASSPGRGLTVTNYGYTFGSGTRLTVV.